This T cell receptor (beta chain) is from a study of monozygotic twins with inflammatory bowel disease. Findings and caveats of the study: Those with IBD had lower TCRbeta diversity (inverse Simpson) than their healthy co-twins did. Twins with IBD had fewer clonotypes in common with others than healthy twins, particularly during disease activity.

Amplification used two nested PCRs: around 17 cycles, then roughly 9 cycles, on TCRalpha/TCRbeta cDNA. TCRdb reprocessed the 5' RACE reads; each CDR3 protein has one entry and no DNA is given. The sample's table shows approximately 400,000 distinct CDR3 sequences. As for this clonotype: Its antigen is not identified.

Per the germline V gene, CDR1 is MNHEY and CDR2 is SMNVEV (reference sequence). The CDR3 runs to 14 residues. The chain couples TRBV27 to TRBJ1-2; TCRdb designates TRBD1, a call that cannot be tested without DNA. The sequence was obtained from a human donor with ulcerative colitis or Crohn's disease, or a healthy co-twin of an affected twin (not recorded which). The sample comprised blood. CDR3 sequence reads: CASGYRRGLGGYTF.